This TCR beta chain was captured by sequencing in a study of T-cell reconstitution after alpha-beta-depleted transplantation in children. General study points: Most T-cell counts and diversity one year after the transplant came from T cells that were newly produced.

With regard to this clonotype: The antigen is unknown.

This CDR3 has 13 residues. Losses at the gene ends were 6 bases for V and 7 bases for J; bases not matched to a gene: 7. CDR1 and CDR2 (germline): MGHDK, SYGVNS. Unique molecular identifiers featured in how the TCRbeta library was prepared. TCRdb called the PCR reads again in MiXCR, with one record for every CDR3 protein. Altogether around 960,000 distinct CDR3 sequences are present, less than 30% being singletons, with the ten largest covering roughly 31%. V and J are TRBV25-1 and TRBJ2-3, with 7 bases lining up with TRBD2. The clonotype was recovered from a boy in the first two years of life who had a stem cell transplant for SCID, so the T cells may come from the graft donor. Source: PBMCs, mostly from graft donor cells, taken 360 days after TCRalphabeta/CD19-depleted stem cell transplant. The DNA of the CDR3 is TGTGCCAGCAGCCGAGGGACTACGAATACGCAGTATTTT. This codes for CASSRGTTNTQYF.